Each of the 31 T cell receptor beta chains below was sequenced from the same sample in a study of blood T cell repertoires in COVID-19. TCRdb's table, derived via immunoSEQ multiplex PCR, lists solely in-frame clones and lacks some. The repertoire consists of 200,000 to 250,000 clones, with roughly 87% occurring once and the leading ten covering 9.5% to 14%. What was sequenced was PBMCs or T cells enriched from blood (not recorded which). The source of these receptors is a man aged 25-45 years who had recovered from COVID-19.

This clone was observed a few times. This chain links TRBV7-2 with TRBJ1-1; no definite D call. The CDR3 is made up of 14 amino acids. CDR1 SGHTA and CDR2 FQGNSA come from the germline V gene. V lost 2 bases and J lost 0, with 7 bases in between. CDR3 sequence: CASSLIHMNTEAFF. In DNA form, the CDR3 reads TGTGCCAGCAGCTTAATTCACATGAACACTGAAGCTTTCTTT. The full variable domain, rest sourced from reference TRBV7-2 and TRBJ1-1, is GAGVSQSPSNKVTEKGKDVELRCDPISGHTALYWYRQSLGQGLEFLIYFQGNSAPDKSGLPSDRFSAERTGGSVSTLTIQRTQQEDSAVYLCASSLIHMNTEAFFGQGTRLTVV.

The CDR3 sequence is CASQGQNNSPLHF. The DNA of the CDR3 is TGTGCCTCTCAGGGACAGAATAATTCACCCCTCCACTTT. This rearrangement joins TRBV30 to TRBJ1-6; TRBD1 aligns across 7 bases. CDR3 length equals 13 residues. The ends lost 7 bases at V and 5 bases at J; junction bases unmatched: 5. The germline V gene encodes CDR1 GTSNPN and CDR2 SVGIG (reference sequence). The complete variable domain, with remaining parts taken from reference TRBV30 and TRBJ1-6, reads SQTIHQWPATLVQPVGSPLSLECTVEGTSNPNLYWYRQAAGRGLQLLFYSVGIGQISSEVPQNLSASRPQDRQFILSSKKLLLSDSGFYLCASQGQNNSPLHFGNGTRLTVT.

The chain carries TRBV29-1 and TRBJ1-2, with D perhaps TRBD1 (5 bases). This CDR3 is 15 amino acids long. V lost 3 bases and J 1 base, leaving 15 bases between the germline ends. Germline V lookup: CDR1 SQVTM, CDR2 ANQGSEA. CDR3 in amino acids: CSVDSGGVDNYGYTF. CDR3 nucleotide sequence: TGCAGCGTTGATTCCGGAGGGGTCGATAACTATGGCTACACCTTC.

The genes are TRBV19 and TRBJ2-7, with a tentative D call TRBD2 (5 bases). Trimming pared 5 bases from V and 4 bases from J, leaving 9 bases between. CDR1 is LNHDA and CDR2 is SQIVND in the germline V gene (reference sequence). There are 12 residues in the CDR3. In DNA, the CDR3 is TGTGCCAGTAGTGCCTCGGGGTACGAGCAGTACTTC. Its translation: CASSASGYEQYF.

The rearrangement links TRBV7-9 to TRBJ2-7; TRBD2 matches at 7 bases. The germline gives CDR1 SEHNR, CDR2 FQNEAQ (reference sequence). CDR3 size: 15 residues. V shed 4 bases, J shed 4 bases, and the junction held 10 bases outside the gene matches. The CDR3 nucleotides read TGTGCCAGCAGCTCATGGGACTGGGGGGGATACGAGCAGTACTTC. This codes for CASSSWDWGGYEQYF.

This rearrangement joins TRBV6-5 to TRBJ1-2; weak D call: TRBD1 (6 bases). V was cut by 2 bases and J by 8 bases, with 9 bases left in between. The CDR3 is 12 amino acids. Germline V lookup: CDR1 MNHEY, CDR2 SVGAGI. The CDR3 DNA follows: TGTGCCAGCAGTTACCAGGGGAAGGGCTACACCTTC. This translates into CASSYQGKGYTF.

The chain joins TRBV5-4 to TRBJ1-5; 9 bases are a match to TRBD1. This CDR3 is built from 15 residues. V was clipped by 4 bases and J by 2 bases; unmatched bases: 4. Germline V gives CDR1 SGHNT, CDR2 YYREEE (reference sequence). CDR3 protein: CASSRTGVRNQPQHF. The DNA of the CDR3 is TGTGCCAGCAGCCGGACAGGGGTGCGCAATCAGCCCCAGCATTTT.

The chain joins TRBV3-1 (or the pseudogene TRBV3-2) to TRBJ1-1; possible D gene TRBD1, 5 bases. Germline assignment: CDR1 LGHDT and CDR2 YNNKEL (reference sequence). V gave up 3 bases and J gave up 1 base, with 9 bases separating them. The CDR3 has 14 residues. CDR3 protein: CASSHPGWNTEAFF. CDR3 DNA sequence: TGTGCCAGCAGCCACCCAGGGTGGAACACTGAAGCTTTCTTT.

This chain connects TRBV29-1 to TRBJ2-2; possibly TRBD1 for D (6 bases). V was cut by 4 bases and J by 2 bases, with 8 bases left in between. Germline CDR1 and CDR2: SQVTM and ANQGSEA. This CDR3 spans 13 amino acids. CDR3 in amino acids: CSVADRNTGELFF. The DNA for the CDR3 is TGCAGCGTTGCGGACAGAAACACCGGGGAGCTGTTTTTT.

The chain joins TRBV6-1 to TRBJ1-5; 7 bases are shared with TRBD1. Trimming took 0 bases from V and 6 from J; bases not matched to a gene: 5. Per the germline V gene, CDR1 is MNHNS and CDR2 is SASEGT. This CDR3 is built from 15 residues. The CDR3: CASSEAQGRGQPQHF. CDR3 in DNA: TGTGCCAGCAGTGAAGCACAGGGGAGAGGTCAGCCCCAGCATTTT.

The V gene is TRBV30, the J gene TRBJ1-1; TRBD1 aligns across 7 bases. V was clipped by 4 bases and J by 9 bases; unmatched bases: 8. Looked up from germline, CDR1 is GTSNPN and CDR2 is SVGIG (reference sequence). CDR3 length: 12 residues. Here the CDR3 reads CAWTPGTDKAFF. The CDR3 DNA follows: TGTGCCTGGACCCCTGGGACAGATAAAGCTTTCTTT.

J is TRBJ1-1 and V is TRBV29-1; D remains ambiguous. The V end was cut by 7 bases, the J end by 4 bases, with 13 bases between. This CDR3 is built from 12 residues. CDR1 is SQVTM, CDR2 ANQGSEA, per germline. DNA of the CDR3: TGCAGCGCGGCCGAGGTGAGCACTGAAGCTTTCTTT. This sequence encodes CSAAEVSTEAFF. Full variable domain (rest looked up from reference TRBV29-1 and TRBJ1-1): SAVISQKPSRDICQRGTSLTIQCQVDSQVTMMFWYRQQPGQSLTLIATANQGSEATYESGFVIDKFPISRPNLTFSTLTVSNMSPEDSSIYLCSAAEVSTEAFFGQGTRLTVV.

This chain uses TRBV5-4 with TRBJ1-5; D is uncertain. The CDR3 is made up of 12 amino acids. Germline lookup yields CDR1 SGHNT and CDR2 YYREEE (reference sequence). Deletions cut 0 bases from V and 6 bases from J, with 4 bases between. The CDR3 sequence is CASSLDSQPQHF. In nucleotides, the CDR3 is TGTGCCAGCAGCTTGGATAGTCAGCCCCAGCATTTT.

The chain's CDR3 is CASSFQTRAEAFF. The CDR3 bases are TGTGCCAGCAGTTTCCAGACCCGGGCTGAAGCTTTCTTT. The rearrangement joins TRBV6-5 to TRBJ1-1, with no clear D. CDR1 and CDR2 from the germline V gene are MNHEY and SVGAGI. V lost 4 bases, J lost 6 bases, and 12 bases lay in between. This CDR3 comprises 13 residues.

The CDR3 here is CASSLWEAGKNIQYF. The CDR3 DNA reads as TGCGCCAGCAGCCTCTGGGAGGCAGGAAAAAACATTCAGTACTTC. The chain recombines TRBV4-3 with TRBJ2-4, with D perhaps TRBD2 (6 bases). This CDR3 has 15 amino acids. CDR1 is LGHNA, CDR2 YSLEER, per germline. V lost 4 bases and J lost 4, with 14 bases in between.

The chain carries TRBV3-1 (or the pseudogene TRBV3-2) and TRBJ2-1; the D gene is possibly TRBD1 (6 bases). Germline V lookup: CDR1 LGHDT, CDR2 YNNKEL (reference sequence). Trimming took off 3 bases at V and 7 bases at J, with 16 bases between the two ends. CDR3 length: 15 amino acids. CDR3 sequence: CASSQRPDRPNEQFF. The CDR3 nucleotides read TGTGCCAGCAGCCAGCGGCCTGACAGGCCGAATGAGCAGTTCTTC.

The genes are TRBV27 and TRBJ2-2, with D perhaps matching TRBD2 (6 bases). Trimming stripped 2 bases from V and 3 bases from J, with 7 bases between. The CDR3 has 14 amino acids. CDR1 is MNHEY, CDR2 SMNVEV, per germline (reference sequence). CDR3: CASSLRRDTGELFF. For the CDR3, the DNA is TGTGCCAGCAGTTTAAGGAGGGACACCGGGGAGCTGTTTTTT.

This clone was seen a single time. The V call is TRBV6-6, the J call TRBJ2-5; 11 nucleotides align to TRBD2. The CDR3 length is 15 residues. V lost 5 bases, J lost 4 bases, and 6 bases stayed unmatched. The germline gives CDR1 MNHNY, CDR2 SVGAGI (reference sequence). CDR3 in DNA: TGTGCCAGCAGTCCAATAGCGGGAGGGCCAGAGACCCAGTACTTC. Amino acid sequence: CASSPIAGGPETQYF.

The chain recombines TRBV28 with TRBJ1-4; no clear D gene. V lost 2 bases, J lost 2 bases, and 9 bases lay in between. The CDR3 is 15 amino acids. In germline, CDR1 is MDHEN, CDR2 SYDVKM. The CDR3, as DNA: TGTGCCAGCAGTTTAGTACCGGGGACTAATGAAAAACTGTTTTTT. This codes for CASSLVPGTNEKLFF.

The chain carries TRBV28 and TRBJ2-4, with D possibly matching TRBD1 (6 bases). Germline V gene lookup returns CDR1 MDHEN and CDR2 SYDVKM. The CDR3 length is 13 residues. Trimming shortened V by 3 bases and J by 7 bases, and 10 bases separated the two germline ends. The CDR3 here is CASSFRDINIQYF. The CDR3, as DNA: TGTGCCAGCAGTTTTCGGGACATCAACATTCAGTACTTC.

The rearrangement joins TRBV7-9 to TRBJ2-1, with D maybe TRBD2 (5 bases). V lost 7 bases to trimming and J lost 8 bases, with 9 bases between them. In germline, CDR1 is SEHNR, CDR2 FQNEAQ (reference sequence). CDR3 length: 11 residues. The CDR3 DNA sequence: TGTGCCAGCACCATCGGGGATGAGCAGTTCTTC. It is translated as CASTIGDEQFF.

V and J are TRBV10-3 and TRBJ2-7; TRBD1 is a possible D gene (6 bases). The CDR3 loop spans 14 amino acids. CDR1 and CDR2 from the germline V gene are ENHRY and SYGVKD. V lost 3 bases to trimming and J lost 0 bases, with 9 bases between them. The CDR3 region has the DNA TGTGCCATCAGTGACAGGGGAAGCTCCTACGAGCAGTACTTC. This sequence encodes CAISDRGSSYEQYF.

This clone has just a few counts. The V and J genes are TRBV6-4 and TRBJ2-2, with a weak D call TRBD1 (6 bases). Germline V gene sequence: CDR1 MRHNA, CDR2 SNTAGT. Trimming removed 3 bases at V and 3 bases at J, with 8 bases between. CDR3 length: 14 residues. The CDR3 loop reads CASSEGGDTGELFF. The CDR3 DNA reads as TGTGCCAGCAGTGAAGGGGGAGACACCGGGGAGCTGTTTTTT.

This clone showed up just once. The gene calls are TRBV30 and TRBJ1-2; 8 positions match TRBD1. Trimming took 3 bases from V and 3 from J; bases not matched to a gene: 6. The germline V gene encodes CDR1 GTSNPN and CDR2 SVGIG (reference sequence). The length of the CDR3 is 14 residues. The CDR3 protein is CAWRPTGVYYGYTF. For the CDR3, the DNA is TGTGCCTGGAGACCGACAGGGGTCTACTATGGCTACACCTTC.

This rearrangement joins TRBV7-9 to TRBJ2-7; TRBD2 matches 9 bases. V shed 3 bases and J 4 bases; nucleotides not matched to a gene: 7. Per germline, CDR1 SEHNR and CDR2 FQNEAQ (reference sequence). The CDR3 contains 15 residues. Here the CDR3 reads CASSFLAGLSYEQYF. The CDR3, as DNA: TGTGCCAGCAGCTTCCTAGCGGGATTAAGTTACGAGCAGTACTTC. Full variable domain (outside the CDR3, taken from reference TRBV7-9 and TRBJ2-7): DTGVSQNPRHKITKRGQNVTFRCDPISEHNRLYWYRQTLGQGPEFLTYFQNEAQLEKSRLLSDRFSAERPKGSFSTLEIQRTEQGDSAMYLCASSFLAGLSYEQYFGPGTRLTVT.

CDR3 nucleotide sequence: TGTGCCTGGAGAATACAGGGGGCCGGAAACACCATATATTTT. Translating it yields CAWRIQGAGNTIYF. The chain uses TRBV30 and TRBJ1-3, with 9 bases identical to TRBD1. Unmatched junction bases numbered 4, after V lost 3 bases and J lost 4 bases. Germline V gene lookup returns CDR1 GTSNPN and CDR2 SVGIG (reference sequence). CDR3 size: 14 residues.

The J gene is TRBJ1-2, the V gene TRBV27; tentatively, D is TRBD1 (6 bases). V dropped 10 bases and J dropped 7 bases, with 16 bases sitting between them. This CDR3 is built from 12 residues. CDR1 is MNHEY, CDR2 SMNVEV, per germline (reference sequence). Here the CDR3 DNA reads TGTGCCACGGGGGGGGCCTACATTGGCTACACCTTC. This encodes CATGGAYIGYTF.

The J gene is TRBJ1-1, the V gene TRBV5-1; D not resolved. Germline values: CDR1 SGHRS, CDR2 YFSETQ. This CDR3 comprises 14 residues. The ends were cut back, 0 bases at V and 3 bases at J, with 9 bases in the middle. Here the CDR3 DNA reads TGCGCCAGCAGCTTGGGTCCCTCTGACACTGAAGCTTTCTTT. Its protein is CASSLGPSDTEAFF.

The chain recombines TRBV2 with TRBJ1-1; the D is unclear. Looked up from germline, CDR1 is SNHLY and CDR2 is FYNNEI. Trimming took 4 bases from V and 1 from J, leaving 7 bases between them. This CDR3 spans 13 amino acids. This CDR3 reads CASSVDTNTEAFF. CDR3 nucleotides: TGTGCCAGCAGTGTTGACACGAACACTGAAGCTTTCTTT.

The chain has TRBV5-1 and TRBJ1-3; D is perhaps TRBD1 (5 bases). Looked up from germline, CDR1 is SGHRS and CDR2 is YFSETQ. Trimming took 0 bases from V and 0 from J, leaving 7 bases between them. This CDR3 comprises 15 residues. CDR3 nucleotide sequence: TGCGCCAGCAGCTTGGATCAGGGCTCTGGAAACACCATATATTTT. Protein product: CASSLDQGSGNTIYF.

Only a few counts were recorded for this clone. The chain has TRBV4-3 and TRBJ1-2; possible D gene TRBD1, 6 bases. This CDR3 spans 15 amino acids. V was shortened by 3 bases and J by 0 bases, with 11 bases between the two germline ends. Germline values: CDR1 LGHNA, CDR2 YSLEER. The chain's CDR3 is CASSQGGGTNYGYTF. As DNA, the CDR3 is TGCGCCAGCAGCCAGGGAGGGGGAACTAACTATGGCTACACCTTC.